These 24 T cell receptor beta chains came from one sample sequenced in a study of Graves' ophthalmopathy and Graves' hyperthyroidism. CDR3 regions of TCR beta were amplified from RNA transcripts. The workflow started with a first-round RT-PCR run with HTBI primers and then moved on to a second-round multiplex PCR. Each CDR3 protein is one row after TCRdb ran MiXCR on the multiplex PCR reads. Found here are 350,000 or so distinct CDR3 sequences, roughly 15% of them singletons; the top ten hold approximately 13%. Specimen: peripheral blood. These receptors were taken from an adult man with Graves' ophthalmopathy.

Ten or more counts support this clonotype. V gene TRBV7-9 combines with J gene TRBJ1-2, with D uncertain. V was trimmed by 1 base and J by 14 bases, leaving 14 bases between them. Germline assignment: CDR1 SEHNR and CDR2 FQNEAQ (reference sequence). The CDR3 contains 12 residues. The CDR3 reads CASSLGTVEETF. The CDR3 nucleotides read TGTGCCAGCAGCTTAGGGACGGTTGAGGAGACCTTC.

CDR3 sequence: CASSITRNMNTEAFF. The DNA of the CDR3 is TGTGCCAGTAGTATAACCCGGAATATGAACACTGAAGCTTTCTTT. J is TRBJ1-1 and V is TRBV19; D is unresolved. Trimming took 2 bases from V and 0 from J, leaving 10 bases between them. The CDR3 is 15 amino acids. CDR1 and CDR2 (germline): LNHDA, SQIVND (reference sequence). Combining the CDR3 with reference TRBV19 and TRBJ1-1 gives the whole variable domain DGGITQSPKYLFRKEGQNVTLSCEQNLNHDAMYWYRQDPGQGLRLIYYSQIVNDFQKGDIAEGYSVSREKKESFPLTVTSAQKNPTAFYLCASSITRNMNTEAFFGQGTRLTVV.

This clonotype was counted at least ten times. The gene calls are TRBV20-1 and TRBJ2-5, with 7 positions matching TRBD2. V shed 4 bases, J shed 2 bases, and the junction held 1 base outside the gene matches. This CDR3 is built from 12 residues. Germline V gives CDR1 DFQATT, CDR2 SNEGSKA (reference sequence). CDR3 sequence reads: CSAMGLQETQYF. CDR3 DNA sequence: TGCAGTGCTATGGGACTACAAGAGACCCAGTACTTC.

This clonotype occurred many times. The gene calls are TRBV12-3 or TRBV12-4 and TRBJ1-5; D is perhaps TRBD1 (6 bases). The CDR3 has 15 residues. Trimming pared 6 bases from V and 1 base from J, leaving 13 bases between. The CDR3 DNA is TGTGCCAGCAGCTCTGGACAGAACAGCAATCAGCCCCAGCATTTT. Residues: CASSSGQNSNQPQHF.

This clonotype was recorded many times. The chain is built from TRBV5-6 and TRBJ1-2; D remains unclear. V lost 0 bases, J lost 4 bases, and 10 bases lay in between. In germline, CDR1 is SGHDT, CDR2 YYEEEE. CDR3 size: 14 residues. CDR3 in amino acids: CASSLVQALYGYTF. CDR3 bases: TGTGCCAGCAGCTTGGTCCAGGCTCTCTATGGCTACACCTTC.

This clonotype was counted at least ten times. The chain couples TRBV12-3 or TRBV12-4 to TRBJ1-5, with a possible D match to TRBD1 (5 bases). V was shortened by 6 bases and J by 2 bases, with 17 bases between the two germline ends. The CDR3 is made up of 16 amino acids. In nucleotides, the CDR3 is TGTGCCAGCAGCGGGAGGGAGGGGTTGGGCAATCAGCCCCAGCATTTT. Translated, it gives CASSGREGLGNQPQHF.

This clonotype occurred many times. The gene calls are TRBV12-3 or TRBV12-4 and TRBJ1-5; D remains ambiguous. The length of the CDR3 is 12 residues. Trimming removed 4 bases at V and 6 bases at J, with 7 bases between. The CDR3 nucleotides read TGTGCCAGCAGTTGGTCAAGTCAGCCCCAGCATTTT. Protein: CASSWSSQPQHF.

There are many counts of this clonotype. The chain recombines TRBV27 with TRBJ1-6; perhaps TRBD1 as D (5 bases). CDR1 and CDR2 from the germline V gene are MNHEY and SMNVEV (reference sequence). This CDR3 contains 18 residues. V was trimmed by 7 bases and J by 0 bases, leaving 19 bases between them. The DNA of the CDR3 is TGTGCCAGCAACAATCACAGAGACAGCAACTCCTATAATTCACCCCTCCACTTT. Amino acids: CASNNHRDSNSYNSPLHF.

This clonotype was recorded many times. CDR3 sequence: CASNRGSGANVLTF. The DNA for the CDR3 is TGTGCCAGCAACAGGGGCTCTGGGGCCAACGTCCTGACTTTC. V is TRBV2 and J is TRBJ2-6; 7 nucleotides line up with TRBD1. Germline loops: CDR1 SNHLY, CDR2 FYNNEI. This CDR3 comprises 14 residues. Trimming at V came to 7 bases and at J to 0 bases, leaving 0 bases not matched to a gene.

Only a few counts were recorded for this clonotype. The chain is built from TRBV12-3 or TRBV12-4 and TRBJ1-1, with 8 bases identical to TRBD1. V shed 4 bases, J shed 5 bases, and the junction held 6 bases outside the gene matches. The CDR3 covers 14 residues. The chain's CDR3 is CASSSTGEATEAFF. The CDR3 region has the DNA TGTGCCAGCAGTTCGACAGGGGAGGCAACTGAAGCTTTCTTT.

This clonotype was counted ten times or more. CDR3 DNA: TGTGCCAGCAGTCCCCATCCCGACAGCTATACTGAAGCTTTCTTT. It translates to CASSPHPDSYTEAFF. V and J are TRBV3-1 and TRBJ1-1; D possibly corresponds to TRBD1 (5 bases). The CDR3 totals 15 residues. V lost 6 bases and J lost 5, with 19 bases in between. Germline CDR1 LGHDT, CDR2 YNNKEL (reference sequence).

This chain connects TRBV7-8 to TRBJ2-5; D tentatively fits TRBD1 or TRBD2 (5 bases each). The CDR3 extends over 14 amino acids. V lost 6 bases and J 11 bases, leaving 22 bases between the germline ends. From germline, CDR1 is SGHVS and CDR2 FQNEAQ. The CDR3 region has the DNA TGTGCCAGCAGACCAAGGGACCCAGGAACGGCACAGTACTTC. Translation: CASRPRDPGTAQYF. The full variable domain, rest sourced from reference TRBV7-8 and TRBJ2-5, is GAGVSQSPRYKVAKRGQDVALRCDPISGHVSLFWYQQALGQGPEFLTYFQNEAQLDKSGLPSDRFFAERPEGSVSTLKIQRTQQEDSAVYLCASRPRDPGTAQYFGPGTRLLVL.

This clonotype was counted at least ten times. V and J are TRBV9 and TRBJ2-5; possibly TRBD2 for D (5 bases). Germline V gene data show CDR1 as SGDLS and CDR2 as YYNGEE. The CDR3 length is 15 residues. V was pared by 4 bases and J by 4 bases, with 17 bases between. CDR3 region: CASSIDSGRGETQYF. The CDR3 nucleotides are TGTGCCAGCAGCATTGACTCGGGGAGAGGAGAGACCCAGTACTTC. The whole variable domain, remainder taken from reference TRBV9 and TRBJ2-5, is DSGVTQTPKHLITATGQRVTLRCSPRSGDLSVYWYQQSLDQGLQFLIQYYNGEERAKGNILERFSAQQFPDLHSELNLSSLELGDSALYFCASSIDSGRGETQYFGPGTRLLVL.

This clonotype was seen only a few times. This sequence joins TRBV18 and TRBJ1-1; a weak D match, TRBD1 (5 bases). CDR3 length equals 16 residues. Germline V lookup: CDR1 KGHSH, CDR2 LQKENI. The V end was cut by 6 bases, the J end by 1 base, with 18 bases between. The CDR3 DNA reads TGTGCCAGCTCGGTCACCCAGGGAGGCGGGAACACTGAAGCTTTCTTT. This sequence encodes CASSVTQGGGNTEAFF.

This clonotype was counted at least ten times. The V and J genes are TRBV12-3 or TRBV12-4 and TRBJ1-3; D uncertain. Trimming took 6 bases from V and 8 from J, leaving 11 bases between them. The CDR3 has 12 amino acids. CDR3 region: CASSLRFDTIYF. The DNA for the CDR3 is TGTGCCAGCAGCCTCCGTTTTGACACCATATATTTT.

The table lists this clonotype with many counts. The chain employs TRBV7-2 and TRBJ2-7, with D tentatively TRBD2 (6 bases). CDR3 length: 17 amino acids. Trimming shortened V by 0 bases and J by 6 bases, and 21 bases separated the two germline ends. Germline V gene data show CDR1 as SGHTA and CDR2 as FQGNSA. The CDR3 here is CASSLAGGAAAPSEQYF. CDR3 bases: TGTGCCAGCAGCTTAGCCGGGGGAGCGGCCGCCCCGTCCGAGCAGTACTTC.

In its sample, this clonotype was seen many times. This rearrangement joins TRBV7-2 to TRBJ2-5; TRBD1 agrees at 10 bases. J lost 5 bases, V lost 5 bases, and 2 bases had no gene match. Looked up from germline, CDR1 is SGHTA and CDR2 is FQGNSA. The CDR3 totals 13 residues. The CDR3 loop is CASSGDRGETQYF. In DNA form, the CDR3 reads TGTGCCAGCAGCGGGGACAGGGGTGAGACCCAGTACTTC.

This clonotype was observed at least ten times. DNA of the CDR3: TGTGCCAGCAGCCCGGATTATCTCACTGAAGCTTTCTTT. Amino acid sequence: CASSPDYLTEAFF. The rearrangement joins TRBV7-2 to TRBJ1-1; D is undetermined. Trimming pared 5 bases from V and 4 bases from J, leaving 11 bases between. CDR3 length: 13 amino acids. The germline gives CDR1 SGHTA, CDR2 FQGNSA.

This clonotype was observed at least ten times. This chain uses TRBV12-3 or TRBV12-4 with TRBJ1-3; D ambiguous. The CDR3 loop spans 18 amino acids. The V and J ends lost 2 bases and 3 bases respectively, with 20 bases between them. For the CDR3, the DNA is TGTGCCAGCAGTTTATTCGGACTGGCAGACCTTCATGGAAACACCATATATTTT. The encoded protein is CASSLFGLADLHGNTIYF.

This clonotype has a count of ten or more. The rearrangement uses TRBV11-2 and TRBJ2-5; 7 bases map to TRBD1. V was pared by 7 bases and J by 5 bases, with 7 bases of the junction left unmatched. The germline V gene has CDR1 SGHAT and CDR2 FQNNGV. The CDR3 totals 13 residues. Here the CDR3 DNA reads TGTGCCAGCACAGAGGACAGGCGGGAGACCCAGTACTTC. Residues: CASTEDRRETQYF.

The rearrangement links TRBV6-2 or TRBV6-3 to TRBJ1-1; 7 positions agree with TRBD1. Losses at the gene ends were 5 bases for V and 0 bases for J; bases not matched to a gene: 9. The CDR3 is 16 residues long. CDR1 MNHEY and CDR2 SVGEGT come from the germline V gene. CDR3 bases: TGTGCCAGCAGTCGACAGGGTCCAGGGTTGAACACTGAAGCTTTCTTT. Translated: CASSRQGPGLNTEAFF.

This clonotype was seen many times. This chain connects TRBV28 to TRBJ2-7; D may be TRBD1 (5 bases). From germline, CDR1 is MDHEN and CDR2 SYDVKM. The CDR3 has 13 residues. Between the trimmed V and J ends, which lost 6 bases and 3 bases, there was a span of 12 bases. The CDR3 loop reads CASRRRDSYEQYF. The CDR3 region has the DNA TGTGCCAGCAGACGCCGTGACAGCTACGAGCAGTACTTC. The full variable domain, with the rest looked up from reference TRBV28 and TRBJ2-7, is DVKVTQSSRYLVKRTGEKVFLECVQDMDHENMFWYRQDPGLGLRLIYFSYDVKMKEKGDIPEGYSVSREKKERFSLILESASTNQTSMYLCASRRRDSYEQYFGPGTRLTVT.

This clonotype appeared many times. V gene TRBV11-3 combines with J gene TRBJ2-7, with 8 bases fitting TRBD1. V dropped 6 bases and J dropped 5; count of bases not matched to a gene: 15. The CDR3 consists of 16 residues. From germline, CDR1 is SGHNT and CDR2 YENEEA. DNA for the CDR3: TGTGCCAGCAGTCAAAAAGCGGACAGGGACGGCCACGAGCAGTACTTC. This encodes CASSQKADRDGHEQYF.

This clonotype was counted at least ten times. CDR3: CASRSRAGADTGELFF. The CDR3, as DNA: TGCGCCAGCAGATCACGGGCCGGGGCAGACACCGGGGAGCTGTTTTTT. V gene TRBV5-1 combines with J gene TRBJ2-2, with D perhaps being TRBD1 or TRBD2 (5 bases each). The germline V and J ends were trimmed by 5 bases and 3 bases, with 17 bases remaining between them. The germline V gene has CDR1 SGHRS and CDR2 YFSETQ. The CDR3 is 16 residues long. The complete variable domain, with remaining parts taken from reference TRBV5-1 and TRBJ2-2, reads KAGVTQTPRYLIKTRGQQVTLSCSPISGHRSVSWYQQTPGQGLQFLFEYFSETQRNKGNFPGRFSGRQFSNSRSEMNVSTLELGDSALYLCASRSRAGADTGELFFGEGSRLTVL.